The 24 T cell receptor beta chains below come from one sample, sequenced in a study of PD-1 blockade in mismatch repair-deficient tumors. Only in-frame clones appear in the TCRdb table, and some are missing; sequencing was by immunoSEQ multiplex PCR. The sample carries around 120,000 clones, 88% recorded once. Sequencing was performed on peripheral blood, taken 70 to 72 weeks after starting pembrolizumab. Every receptor here comes from an adult with mismatch repair-deficient cancer.

This clone was counted a single time. The rearrangement uses TRBV7-9 and TRBJ2-7, with D unclear. V gave up 5 bases and J gave up 3 bases, with 11 bases separating them. CDR3 length: 13 amino acids. Germline CDR1 reads SEHNR; CDR2 reads FQNEAQ (reference sequence). The chain's CDR3 is CASSHGTNYEQYF. CDR3 sequence (DNA): TGTGCCAGCAGCCATGGTACTAACTACGAGCAGTACTTC.

The chain combines TRBV29-1 with TRBJ2-7, with 11 nucleotides matching TRBD2. CDR3 size: 15 residues. V was clipped by 6 bases and J by 7 bases; unmatched bases: 14. CDR1 and CDR2 (germline): SQVTM, ANQGSEA. The CDR3 loop is CSVAPGLAELGEQYF. DNA for the CDR3: TGCAGCGTGGCACCGGGACTAGCGGAGCTAGGGGAGCAGTACTTC.

The V and J genes are TRBV28 and TRBJ1-2, with 7 nucleotides matching TRBD1. J gave up 1 base and V 4 bases, and 6 bases lay outside the gene matches. CDR3 length: 15 residues. The germline CDR1 and CDR2 sequences are MDHEN and SYDVKM. The CDR3 DNA reads TGTGCCAGCAGTTCGGGACAGAGTTTTAACTATGGCTACACCTTC. Translated, it gives CASSSGQSFNYGYTF.

This chain uses TRBV11-2 with TRBJ1-3, with D perhaps TRBD1 (5 bases). Germline values: CDR1 SGHAT, CDR2 FQNNGV. The CDR3 contains 19 residues. The V end was cut by 1 base, the J end by 0 bases, with 19 bases between. CDR3 sequence: CASSLGLWSRESSGNTIYF. Here the CDR3 DNA reads TGTGCCAGCAGCTTAGGGCTTTGGTCCAGGGAGAGCTCTGGAAACACCATATATTTT.

In regard to this clone: One junction end does not reproduce the germline sequence, and a read error may be involved. The rearrangement joins TRBV7-7 to TRBJ2-5; 9 bases are shared with TRBD1. The germline gives CDR1 SSHAT, CDR2 FNYEAQ (reference sequence). This CDR3 contains 16 residues. This chain's CDR3 is CASSRGDRDKQETQYF. The CDR3 DNA sequence: TGTGCTAGCAGCAGGGGGGACAGGGACAAGCAAGAGACCCAGTACTTC.

The rearrangement joins TRBV4-1 to TRBJ1-2; 10 bases fit TRBD1. Germline values: CDR1 MGHRA, CDR2 YSYEKL. With V trimmed by 2 bases and J by 7 bases, 7 bases remained unmatched. The CDR3 covers 15 residues. The CDR3 bases are TGCGCCAGCAGCCAAAGACAGGGGGCGGGGAGTGGCTACACCTTC. Translating it yields CASSQRQGAGSGYTF.

The chain carries TRBV4-3 and TRBJ2-1, with a tentative D call TRBD2 (5 bases). Germline V gene data show CDR1 as LGHNA and CDR2 as YSLEER. Trimming stripped 0 bases from V and 0 bases from J, with 9 bases between. The CDR3 extends over 16 amino acids. The CDR3 protein is CASSQEPGSSYNEQFF. In DNA, the CDR3 is TGCGCCAGCAGCCAAGAGCCGGGGAGCTCCTACAATGAGCAGTTCTTC.

This clone was recorded a few times. V gene TRBV11-3 combines with J gene TRBJ2-2; no clear D. The CDR3 sequence is 12 residues long. Looked up from germline, CDR1 is SGHNT and CDR2 is YENEEA. V lost 5 bases and J lost 5, with 6 bases in between. CDR3 sequence reads: CASSQGTGELFF. DNA for the CDR3: TGTGCCAGCAGCCAAGGGACCGGGGAGCTGTTTTTT.

This clone was seen a few times. This chain uses TRBV5-6 with TRBJ2-7; 9 positions agree with TRBD1. V shed 2 bases, J shed 6 bases, and the junction held 6 bases outside the gene matches. The CDR3 has 14 residues. Germline V gene lookup returns CDR1 SGHDT and CDR2 YYEEEE. CDR3 protein: CASSFRDRVPEQYF. In nucleotides, the CDR3 is TGTGCCAGCAGCTTCCGGGACAGGGTACCCGAGCAGTACTTC.

The chain couples TRBV6-5 to TRBJ1-5; D is perhaps TRBD1 (6 bases). The CDR3 runs to 14 residues. Germline V CDR1 and CDR2: MNHEY, SVGAGI. Trimming took 6 bases from V and 5 from J, leaving 14 bases between them. The CDR3 DNA reads as TGTGCCAGCAGGCGACAGGCCGGGCATCAGCCCCAGCATTTT. This translates into CASRRQAGHQPQHF.

The genes are TRBV11-3 and TRBJ2-5; TRBD1 might be the D (5 bases). Trimming stripped 5 bases from V and 3 bases from J, with 10 bases between. Germline lookup yields CDR1 SGHNT and CDR2 YENEEA. The CDR3 runs 13 residues. The chain's CDR3 is CASSQDSKETQYF. CDR3 bases: TGTGCCAGCAGCCAAGACAGTAAAGAGACCCAGTACTTC.

The DNA for the CDR3 is TGTGCCAGCAGTTCCGGGACAGCACTTAATCAGCCCCAGCATTTT. It translates to CASSSGTALNQPQHF. This sequence joins TRBV27 and TRBJ1-5, with 7 bases lining up with TRBD1. CDR3 length: 15 residues. V was pared by 4 bases and J by 4 bases, with 7 bases of the junction left unmatched. Germline V gene sequence: CDR1 MNHEY, CDR2 SMNVEV (reference sequence).

The V and J genes are TRBV10-3 and TRBJ1-5; tentatively, D is TRBD1 (5 bases). In germline, CDR1 is ENHRY, CDR2 SYGVKD. This CDR3 spans 15 amino acids. With 0 bases removed from V and 2 bases from J, the gap between germline ends came to 8 bases. The CDR3 DNA reads TGTGCCATCAGTGAGTCAATACAGGGCAATCAGCCCCAGCATTTT. It encodes CAISESIQGNQPQHF.

This rearrangement joins TRBV12-5 to TRBJ2-7; 10 bases fit TRBD1. The germline CDR1 and CDR2 sequences are LGHNT and FRNRAP. The CDR3 sequence is 16 residues long. V was clipped by 6 bases and J by 3 bases; unmatched bases: 11. The chain's CDR3 is CASGREGTGAIYEQYF. CDR3 DNA sequence: TGTGCTAGTGGCCGTGAGGGGACAGGGGCAATCTACGAGCAGTACTTC.

The V call is TRBV7-8, the J call TRBJ1-1; TRBD1 matches 8 bases. The germline V gene has CDR1 SGHVS and CDR2 FQNEAQ. The junction had 7 bases not matched to a gene; V was cut back by 5 bases and J by 5 bases. The CDR3 spans 14 residues. For the CDR3, the DNA is TGTGCCAGCAGCCCAGACAGGGGAGAAACTGAAGCTTTCTTT. It yields the protein CASSPDRGETEAFF.

The chain joins TRBV28 to TRBJ1-2; D call uncertain. The CDR3 runs 15 residues. Between the trimmed V and J ends, which lost 2 bases and 6 bases, there was a span of 16 bases. Germline assignment: CDR1 MDHEN and CDR2 SYDVKM. The CDR3 spells CASSLVGRSPHGYTF. CDR3 coding DNA: TGTGCCAGCAGTTTAGTAGGCAGATCACCACATGGCTACACCTTC.

The chain employs TRBV7-9 and TRBJ2-3; perhaps TRBD2 as D (5 bases). Germline loops: CDR1 SEHNR, CDR2 FQNEAQ (reference sequence). This CDR3 spans 11 amino acids. Trimming stripped 7 bases from V and 4 bases from J, with 6 bases between. In DNA form, the CDR3 reads TGTGCCAGCAAACTAGCAGATACGCAGTATTTT. Its translation: CASKLADTQYF.

The chain combines TRBV28 with TRBJ1-4, with 7 bases matching TRBD1. The germline V gene encodes CDR1 MDHEN and CDR2 SYDVKM. The CDR3 is made up of 16 amino acids. With 6 bases clipped from V and 3 bases from J, the junction kept 10 bases outside the gene matches. This CDR3 reads CASSPGQASSNEKLFF. The CDR3 nucleotides are TGTGCCAGCAGCCCTGGACAGGCCAGCTCTAATGAAAAACTGTTTTTT.

V is TRBV7-6 and J is TRBJ2-1; D is perhaps TRBD2 (6 bases). With 1 base removed from V and 7 bases from J, the gap between germline ends came to 17 bases. Germline V lookup: CDR1 SGHVS, CDR2 FNYEAQ. CDR3 length equals 16 residues. The CDR3 protein is CASSLGGAGVGNEQFF. CDR3 nucleotides: TGTGCCAGCAGCTTAGGCGGAGCGGGTGTGGGTAATGAGCAGTTCTTC.

Notes on this clone: Sequence at one end of the junction differs from germline and may be a read error. The chain carries TRBV5-8 and TRBJ2-2; TRBD2 might be the D (5 bases). The CDR3 runs to 17 residues. Looked up from germline, CDR1 is SGHTS and CDR2 is YDEGEE. CDR3 in DNA: TGTGCCAGCAGCTTGCCCGACCTCGACGGGAACCCCGGGGAGCTGTTTTTT. It is translated as CASSLPDLDGNPGELFF.

The chain joins TRBV7-2 to TRBJ1-3; D is ambiguous. V shed 5 bases and J shed 2 bases, with 13 bases lying between them. CDR1 is SGHTA and CDR2 is FQGNSA in the germline V gene. This CDR3 contains 15 residues. CDR3 sequence: CASSQREIAGNTIYF. The CDR3, as DNA: TGTGCCAGCAGCCAGCGGGAGATCGCTGGAAACACCATATATTTT.

The gene calls are TRBV19 and TRBJ2-7, with a possible D match to TRBD1 (5 bases). Germline loops: CDR1 LNHDA, CDR2 SQIVND (reference sequence). The CDR3 has 14 residues. V lost 5 bases, J lost 3 bases, and 14 bases lay in between. The chain's CDR3 is CASSQPRQNYEQYF. CDR3 bases: TGTGCCAGTAGTCAACCCCGACAGAACTACGAGCAGTACTTC.

The gene calls are TRBV5-4 and TRBJ2-3; weak D call: TRBD1 (6 bases). The CDR3 loop spans 18 amino acids. Germline V gene sequence: CDR1 SGHNT, CDR2 YYREEE (reference sequence). Trimming took off 0 bases at V and 4 bases at J, with 21 bases between the two ends. CDR3 DNA: TGTGCCAGCAGCTTGGACCACAGGGTTTCCATGATCGCAGATACGCAGTATTTT. Its translation: CASSLDHRVSMIADTQYF.

This chain joins TRBV30 and TRBJ2-3; tentatively, D is TRBD2 (5 bases). The V end was cut by 5 bases, the J end by 2 bases, with 8 bases between. This CDR3 has 12 residues. Germline V gene data show CDR1 as GTSNPN and CDR2 as SVGIG (reference sequence). The CDR3 loop reads CAWRLATDTQYF. In nucleotides, the CDR3 is TGTGCCTGGCGGCTAGCCACAGATACGCAGTATTTT.